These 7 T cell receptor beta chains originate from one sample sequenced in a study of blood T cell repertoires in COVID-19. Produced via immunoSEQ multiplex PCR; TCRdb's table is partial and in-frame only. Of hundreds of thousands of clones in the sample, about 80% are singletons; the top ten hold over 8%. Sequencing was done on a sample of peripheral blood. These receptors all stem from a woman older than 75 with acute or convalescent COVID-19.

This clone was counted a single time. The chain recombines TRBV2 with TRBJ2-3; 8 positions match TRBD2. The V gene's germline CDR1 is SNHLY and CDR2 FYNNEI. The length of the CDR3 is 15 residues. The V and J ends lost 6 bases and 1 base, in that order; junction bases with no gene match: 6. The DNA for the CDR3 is TGTGCCAGCAGGCTGGCGGGGGGCCGCACAGATACGCAGTATTTT. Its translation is CASRLAGGRTDTQYF.

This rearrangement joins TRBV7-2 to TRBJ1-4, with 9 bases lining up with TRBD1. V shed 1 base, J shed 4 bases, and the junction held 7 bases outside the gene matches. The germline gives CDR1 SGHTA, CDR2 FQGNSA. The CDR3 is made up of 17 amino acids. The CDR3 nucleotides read TGTGCCAGCAGCTTAGAGATCCGGGACAGGGTTAATGAAAAACTGTTTTTT. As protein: CASSLEIRDRVNEKLFF. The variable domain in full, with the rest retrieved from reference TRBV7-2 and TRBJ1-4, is GAGVSQSPSNKVTEKGKDVELRCDPISGHTALYWYRQSLGQGLEFLIYFQGNSAPDKSGLPSDRFSAERTGGSVSTLTIQRTQQEDSAVYLCASSLEIRDRVNEKLFFGSGTQLSVL.

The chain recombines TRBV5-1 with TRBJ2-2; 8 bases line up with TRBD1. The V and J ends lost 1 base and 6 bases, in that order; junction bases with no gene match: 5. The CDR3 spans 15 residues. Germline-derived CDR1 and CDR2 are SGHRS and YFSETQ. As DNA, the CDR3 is TGCGCCAGCAGCTTGCAGGGGGCAAAGGCCGGGGAGCTGTTTTTT. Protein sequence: CASSLQGAKAGELFF. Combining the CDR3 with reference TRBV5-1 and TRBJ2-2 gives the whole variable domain KAGVTQTPRYLIKTRGQQVTLSCSPISGHRSVSWYQQTPGQGLQFLFEYFSETQRNKGNFPGRFSGRQFSNSRSEMNVSTLELGDSALYLCASSLQGAKAGELFFGEGSRLTVL.

CDR3 sequence (DNA): TGCGCCAGCAGCTTGAGGGGTTTCGGACAGGGACAGAAAAAACCCTACGAGCAGTACTTC. Its protein is CASSLRGFGQGQKKPYEQYF. This chain joins TRBV5-1 and TRBJ2-7; 8 bases match TRBD1. Losses at the gene ends were 1 base for V and 2 bases for J; bases not matched to a gene: 20. This CDR3 is built from 20 residues. The V gene's germline CDR1 is SGHRS and CDR2 YFSETQ.

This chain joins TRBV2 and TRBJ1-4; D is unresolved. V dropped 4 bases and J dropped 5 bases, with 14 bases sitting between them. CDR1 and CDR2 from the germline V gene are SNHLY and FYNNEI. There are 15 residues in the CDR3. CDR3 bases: TGTGCCAGCAGTGGAACCGGGGTCCGGAATGAAAAACTGTTTTTT. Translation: CASSGTGVRNEKLFF.

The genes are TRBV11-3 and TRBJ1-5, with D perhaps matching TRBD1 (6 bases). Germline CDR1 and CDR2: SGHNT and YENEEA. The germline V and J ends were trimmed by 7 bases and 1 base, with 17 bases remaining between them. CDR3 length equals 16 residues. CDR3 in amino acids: CASTPRGEGSNQPQHF. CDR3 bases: TGTGCCAGCACCCCAAGGGGGGAGGGGAGCAATCAGCCCCAGCATTTT.

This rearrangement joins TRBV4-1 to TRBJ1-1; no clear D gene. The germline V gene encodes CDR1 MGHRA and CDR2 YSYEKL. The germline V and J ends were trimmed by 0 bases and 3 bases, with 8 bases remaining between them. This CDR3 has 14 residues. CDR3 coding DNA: TGCGCCAGCAGCCAAGATGCGACATACACTGAAGCTTTCTTT. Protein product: CASSQDATYTEAFF.